This T cell receptor beta chain was sequenced in a study of post-analysis software for immune sequencing data (dated by TCRdb to about 2015). Looking at the study overall: Relapsing-remitting, secondary progressive and progressive-relapsing multiple sclerosis were recorded as disease courses, and subtype annotation was lacking for some patients. The patient repertoires were compared against 11 previously published healthy control repertoires obtained from donors aged roughly 6 to 25 years. A subset of samples was prepared in parallel using single-end sample barcoding, then pooled and co-amplified after Illumina adapter ligation.

Libraries were made using PCR. The run used an Illumina HiSeq 2500. To reduce PCR and sequencing biases, unique molecular identifiers were incorporated into the TCR beta cDNA libraries. Roughly 500,000 cDNA molecules were obtained for every 1 to 10 million input T cells, so each molecule roughly corresponded to one T cell. The patient libraries were prepared and sequenced using the same protocol as the earlier healthy control dataset. Samples belonging to the same batch were prepared together, multiplexed and sequenced on a shared HiSeq lane. The study's processing was this. Raw barcoded reads were processed with MIGEC, discarding single-read molecular identifier groups before consensus assembly and CDR3 extraction. Clonotype tables were post-analysed with VDJtools, normalizing diversity by down-sampling all datasets to the smallest sample size. To correct batch-related cross-sample contamination, repertoire overlap clustering matched CDR3 amino acid sequences but not nucleotide sequences. TCRdb reworked the public reads: Q25 trimming with fastp, MiXCR clone assembly, productive beta chains retained. Duplicate CDR3 protein sequences are folded into a single record with the most common DNA and genes. The V and J calls come from TCRdb's annotation, not from the publication. This sample gives roughly 600,000 distinct CDR3 sequences in total; 44% of them show up just once. The top ten constitute around 1.7% of the sample.

Of note for this clonotype: Its binding antigen is unknown. No much larger clone is present one base from it, and per-base qualities are unavailable.

Ends trimmed: V by 4 bases, J by 1 base; bases unmatched to a gene: 7. The CDR3 goes from the cysteine to the phenylalanine over 15 residues. Only the CDR3 part of the read is kept: 45 bases, read in frame from the first base. The germline V gene encodes CDR1 MNHEY and CDR2 SVGAGI. To demonstrate the VDJtools post-analysis software, TCR beta repertoires were profiled from the peripheral blood of 10 to 15 young patients with multiple sclerosis. The multiple sclerosis patients were children and adolescents between roughly 6 and 16 years of age. Study-level results and caveats: The control group was slightly older than the multiple sclerosis patient group. Multiple sclerosis patients had significantly lower normalized Chao1 diversity than controls, a result that suggests substantial peripheral T-cell clonal expansion. Patients showed significantly higher frequencies than controls for a handful of TRBV segments, among them TRBV5-6, TRBV5-1 and TRBV20-1. Direct clustering with F measure showed strong co-clustering of samples prepared in the same batch, prompting a batch-effect correction.

The chain joins TRBV6-5 to TRBJ2-7, with TRBD1 matching 7 junction bases. The clonotype originates from a girl aged 10 to 17 with multiple sclerosis. Sequenced: blood. The DNA is as follows: TGTGCCAGCAGTTCGGGACAGTCAAGATCCTACGAGCAGTACTTC. Its protein product is CASSSGQSRSYEQYF.